The entry below describes one TCR beta chain. This clonotype has at least ten counts. This clone's antigen is unknown. No qualities accompany the bases; no much larger clone lies one base away. The hyperthyroidism patients were between 18 and 65 years old and newly diagnosed, with a disease duration of less than 2 months. Exclusion was applied to patients with uncontrolled infections, other autoimmune diseases, pregnancy or lactation. Diagnoses were based on clinical symptoms, serum thyroxine and TRAb, thyroid ultrasound and orbital computed tomography. For progressor patients, blood was drawn at the first diagnosis of hyperthyroidism, before any ophthalmopathy symptoms had appeared. PBMCs were isolated from about 10 ml of fresh peripheral blood by Ficoll-Paque density gradient centrifugation. Progressor patients were initially diagnosed with Graves' hyperthyroidism and developed ophthalmopathy during follow-up. Total RNA was extracted using Trizol reagent, and RNA quality was assessed on an Agilent 2100 Bioanalyzer.

The data were obtained in a study of T cells in Graves' hyperthyroidism and ophthalmopathy (dated by TCRdb to the late 2010s). With regard to the full study: Peripheral blood was sampled at the time of initial diagnosis, prior to any treatment. An independent validation cohort of about 19 hyperthyroidism patients and 17 patients who later progressed to ophthalmopathy tested prospective prediction of ophthalmopathy. Following sampling, methimazole starting at 30 mg daily was given to hyperthyroidism patients, and high-dose intravenous methylprednisolone was given to ophthalmopathy patients. A discovery cohort of about a hundred patients, about 44 with Graves' ophthalmopathy and 57 with stable Graves' hyperthyroidism, was used to find distinguishing TCR V-J signatures. The study also compared thyroid tissue and blood T-cell repertoires from five or six Graves' hyperthyroidism patients. For training and testing, the 80 to 100 patients in the discovery cohort were randomly divided in a 7:3 ratio. TCR Vbeta CDR3 sequencing of 140 or so peripheral blood samples (over 40 ophthalmopathy, 75 to 85 hyperthyroidism and roughly 17 progressor patients) is reported in the paper. The research as a whole found: In cross-validation, a model built on a 13 V-J signature told ophthalmopathy apart from stable hyperthyroidism with under 90% sensitivity and about 81% specificity, and in testing the same model reached 80%/75%. No statistical method was used to fix the sample size in advance, and group allocation was not hidden from the investigators. In validation, the model predicted progression to ophthalmopathy with around 71% sensitivity and less than 75% specificity, a median of around 6.6 months before onset. Blood samples also contained most of the expanded thyroid clonotypes (frequency above 0.001), which suggests that blood repertoires may reflect thyroid immune responses.

TCR beta CDR3 regions were amplified from RNA transcripts. The first round of RT-PCR for the TCR CDR3 was performed with the HTBI primer set and the Qiagen OneStep RT-PCR kit. A second multiplex PCR round built the libraries, followed by size selection and purification. Paired-end sequencing of the libraries was performed with 100 bp reads on an Illumina HiSeq2000. Per the authors' processing: SOAPnuke was used to process the raw data, with reads discarded if the reads contained adapters or uncalled bases, had a mean Phred below 15, or lacked an exact constant-primer or identifier match. COPE v1.2.5 was used to merge the high-quality paired reads, and each unique nucleotide sequence was defined as a clonotype. Clonotypes were aligned to IMGT TRBV, TRBD and TRBJ reference segments using MiTCR v1.1. The analysis included only V-J combinations with a frequency above 0.0001, which together covered 99% to 99.2% of the repertoires. A TCS score was defined as the ratio of F50 (clonal expansion) to E x V (chaos), with BLOSUM62-based TCRdist applied between CDR3 peptides within each V-J. Welch's t-statistics and random forest reduced around 520 V-J features to some 14, which were used in a naive Bayes classifier (R e1071). Starting from the raw public reads, TCRdb applied fastp trimming at Q25, assembled clones with MiXCR and retained in-frame beta chains. Merged by CDR3 protein, the rows form single entries marked with the most common genes and DNA. TCRdb's processing, not the study's, gives the V and J calls here. The sample table lists 300,000 to 450,000 distinct CDR3 sequences, about a sixth of them with a count of one. The biggest ten clones account for 30% to 40% of the sample.

As encoded in the germline V gene, CDR1 is KGHSH while CDR2 is LQKENI. The V end gives up 5 bases and the J end 2 bases, leaving 3 bases in the junction not matched to a gene. Including the terminal cysteine and phenylalanine, the CDR3 comprises 15 residues. Only the CDR3 portion is preserved as DNA: 45 bases, with reading frame beginning at the first base. The specimen sequenced was blood. The chain links TRBV18 with TRBJ2-7; TRBD2 matches 13 bases in the middle. The receptor comes from a woman aged 25 to 39 with Graves' hyperthyroidism that later progressed to Graves' ophthalmopathy. The CDR3 sequence is CASSELAGGPYEQYF. The nucleotide sequence reads as follows: TGTGCCAGCTCAGAACTAGCGGGAGGGCCCTACGAGCAGTACTTC.